A selection of T cell receptor beta chains follows, all from one sample in a study of shared clonotypes between healthy human individuals. Profiled with immunoSEQ multiplex PCR; TCRdb holds only in-frame clones, not every one. In the table there are 900,000 to 1,200,000 clones, 75% to 85% of which are singletons. Sequenced input: memory CD4+ T cells from PBMCs. These receptors were obtained from a man between 18 and 29 years old in good health. Some clones in this sample may be carry-over from other donors' samples. Both conserved end residues are part of each CDR3.

v_call	j_call	cdr3_aa
TRBV5-4	TRBJ1-1	CASSSGRQDTEAFF
TRBV30	TRBJ1-1	CAWSVLRNAEAFF
TRBV5-1	TRBJ2-5	CASNSEAGVPETQYF
TRBV11-3	TRBJ2-3	CASSREGDTQYF
TRBV28	TRBJ1-3	CASSVPVGSGNTIYF
TRBV5-1	TRBJ2-5	CASSLNVPSGEETQYF
TRBV28	TRBJ1-2	CASSVTGRANYGYTF
TRBV9	TRBJ2-7	CASSVGLAYEQYF
TRBV9	TRBJ1-2	CASSVGSGAGGYTF
TRBV5-1	TRBJ1-5	CASSLHGSNQPQHF
TRBV18	TRBJ2-2	CASSTLTSTGELFF
TRBV5-6	TRBJ2-3	CASSLDGGRADTQYF
TRBV19	TRBJ2-1	CASSMRQGNNEQFF
TRBV4-3	TRBJ1-4	CASSQDGTRDEKLFF
TRBV7-2	TRBJ1-4	CASSSRRGTNEKLFF
TRBV5-1	TRBJ2-1	CASSLVVVGGSYNEQFF
TRBV7-3	TRBJ2-1	CASSLGVNYEQFF
TRBV9	TRBJ2-4	CASSRPSGQNIQYF
TRBV7-2	TRBJ1-5	CASSSQGTDNQPQHF
TRBV7-8	TRBJ2-5	CASSLGGTRGGETQYF
TRBV4-1	TRBJ2-7	CASSQDKSGRGRAEQYF
TRBV28	TRBJ1-1	CASSFWNSGKGYTEAFF
TRBV7-8	TRBJ2-3	CASSPGFRDTQYF
TRBV27	TRBJ2-1	CASTQSWTSFNEQFF
TRBV5-1	TRBJ2-7	CASSLAEATGEQYF
TRBV5-1	TRBJ2-7	CASSSLTGNYEQYF
TRBV7-8	TRBJ2-6	CASSGYVGQGAGANVLTF
TRBV7-8	TRBJ1-1	CASSLRVFTEAFF
TRBV5-1	TRBJ2-1	CASSWTDSSYNEQFF
TRBV10-3	TRBJ1-1	CAISEFLTGAGTEAFF
TRBV5-5	TRBJ2-4	CASTLADWLGDIQYF
TRBV11-3	TRBJ2-7	CASSLTLTGATYEQYF
TRBV5-1	TRBJ2-1	CASSLVTSGEQFF
TRBV2	TRBJ2-5	CASSREVAETQYF
TRBV5-1	TRBJ2-7	CASSSRDAPGNEQYF
TRBV30	TRBJ1-1	CAWSWRGRTEAFF
TRBV6-5	TRBJ1-1	CASTQGGRGTEAFF
TRBV7-2	TRBJ2-7	CASSFQGGTYEQYF
TRBV7-9	TRBJ2-7	CASSPRTEDSYEQYF
TRBV7-2	TRBJ2-1	CASSLVSGGYNEQFF
TRBV7-2	TRBJ2-7	CASSLAGSPGAAYEQYF